This TCR beta chain was sequenced for a study of T cells after yellow fever vaccination. General observations from the study: Some clonotypes, a small share, were shared between CD4 and CD8 compartments.

The CDR3 is 16 residues long. Making TCR cDNA involved 5'RACE template switching, which added UMIs and a universal primer site. One entry per CDR3 protein results from TCRdb running MiXCR on the 5' RACE reads. The top ten clones hold approximately 0.99% of a sample with approximately 250,000 distinct CDR3 sequences, approximately 6.8% of them seen once. With regard to this clonotype: Its antigen is as yet unknown.

This material consisted of CD4+ T cells sorted from PBMCs, taken on the day of the yellow fever booster vaccination. The chain carries TRBV21-1 and TRBJ2-1; the table names TRBD2, a call not compared with the DNA. TRBV21-1 represents a pseudogene. This TCR was recovered from a man aged 30-40 years who received the YFV17D yellow fever vaccine. The DNA for the CDR3 is TGTGCCAGCAGCAAGGCTAGCGGGTGGGCCTACAATGAGCAGTTCTTC. Translated: CASSKASGWAYNEQFF.